A single T cell receptor (beta chain) is shown here with its context. The table came from immunoSEQ multiplex PCR; TCRdb's copy has only in-frame clones and leaves some out. The sample has approximately 200,000 clones; 75% to 90% are singletons. Germline values: CDR1 MDHEN, CDR2 SYDVKM. This CDR3 spans 16 amino acids. The ends lost 6 bases at V and 1 base at J; junction bases unmatched: 5. This entry comes from a study of blood T cell repertoires in COVID-19. Specimen: peripheral blood. The sequence was obtained from a human donor in a cohort sampled during active COVID-19. V and J are TRBV28 and TRBJ2-5, with 13 bases that match TRBD2. CDR3 residues: CASSRRLAGGQETQYF. CDR3 in DNA: TGTGCCAGCAGCCGGCGACTAGCGGGAGGCCAAGAGACCCAGTACTTC. Full variable domain (outside the CDR3, taken from reference TRBV28 and TRBJ2-5): DVKVTQSSRYLVKRTGEKVFLECVQDMDHENMFWYRQDPGLGLRLIYFSYDVKMKEKGDIPEGYSVSREKKERFSLILESASTNQTSMYLCASSRRLAGGQETQYFGPGTRLLVL.